The 30 T cell receptor beta chains listed next were all sequenced from one sample in a study of type 1 and type 2 diabetes patients. Genomic DNA was the PCR template. A primer set of 30 forward and 13 reverse primers amplified the CDR3. TCRdb fed the multiplex PCR reads into MiXCR, producing one record per CDR3 protein. The profile shows 270,000 or so distinct CDR3 sequences, 45% to 60% of them singletons. Specimen: peripheral blood mononuclear cells (PBMCs). The receptors stem from a man younger than 35 with type 2 diabetes.

The chain recombines TRBV30 with TRBJ1-5, with D tentatively TRBD1 (6 bases). Germline V gives CDR1 GTSNPN, CDR2 SVGIG (reference sequence). The CDR3 spans 15 residues. The V end lost 4 bases, the J end lost 5 bases, and 18 bases lay between the germline ends. The CDR3 DNA follows: TGTGCCTGGACCAGCCGGGGGCGATGGGATCAGCCCCAGCATTTT. Translating gives CAWTSRGRWDQPQHF.

The chain links TRBV20-1 to TRBJ2-7, with TRBD2 matching 11 bases. With 1 base clipped from V and 6 bases from J, the junction kept 5 bases outside the gene matches. The germline V gene encodes CDR1 DFQATT and CDR2 SNEGSKA (reference sequence). This CDR3 has 14 amino acids. The CDR3 is CSARGSGGAAEQYF. For the CDR3, the DNA is TGCAGTGCTAGAGGTAGCGGGGGGGCCGCCGAGCAGTACTTC.

The J gene is TRBJ2-7, the V gene TRBV12-3 or TRBV12-4; 9 bases fit TRBD1. The CDR3 runs to 13 residues. The trim removed 10 bases at V and 6 bases at J, leaving 10 bases unmatched. The CDR3 region is CATRPGQGPEQYF. CDR3 DNA: TGTGCCACACGGCCGGGACAGGGTCCCGAGCAGTACTTC.

This rearrangement joins TRBV11-2 to TRBJ1-1, with D hard to call. In germline, CDR1 is SGHAT, CDR2 FQNNGV. The CDR3 runs 14 residues. Trimming left V 4 bases short and J 6 bases short, with 15 bases between. The CDR3 DNA is TGTGCCAGCAGCTCCAGACTTACTGACGCTGAAGCTTTCTTT. It yields the protein CASSSRLTDAEAFF. The full variable domain, completed using reference TRBV11-2 and TRBJ1-1, is EAGVAQSPRYKIIEKRQSVAFWCNPISGHATLYWYQQILGQGPKLLIQFQNNGVVDDSQLPKDRFSAERLKGVDSTLKIQPAKLEDSAVYLCASSSRLTDAEAFFGQGTRLTVV.

The chain recombines TRBV4-3 with TRBJ1-5; no reliable D call. Germline CDR1 reads LGHNA; CDR2 reads YSLEER. The V and J ends lost 4 bases and 6 bases respectively, with 10 bases between them. The CDR3 has 13 residues. Here the CDR3 reads CASSLRLGQPQHF. CDR3 nucleotides: TGCGCCAGCAGCCTCAGGTTGGGTCAGCCCCAGCATTTT.

The genes are TRBV7-2 and TRBJ1-6; 7 nucleotides agree with TRBD1. The CDR3 is 15 residues long. The ends lost 5 bases at V and 6 bases at J; junction bases unmatched: 7. CDR1 is SGHTA and CDR2 is FQGNSA in the germline V gene. The CDR3 loop reads CASSPQGIGNSPLHF. The CDR3 DNA follows: TGTGCCAGCAGCCCACAGGGGATTGGTAATTCACCCCTCCACTTT.

This chain joins TRBV6-1 and TRBJ2-1; D not certain. The germline gives CDR1 MNHNS, CDR2 SASEGT. This CDR3 region has 15 residues. Trimming removed 3 bases from V and 2 bases from J, with 11 bases in between. The CDR3 region is CASSDGTEPYNEQFF. CDR3 DNA sequence: TGTGCCAGCAGTGATGGCACCGAACCCTACAATGAGCAGTTCTTC.

The chain uses TRBV5-1 and TRBJ2-7, with 11 bases that match TRBD2. The CDR3 spans 16 residues. Per germline, CDR1 SGHRS and CDR2 YFSETQ. The junction had 6 bases not matched to a gene; V was cut back by 0 bases and J by 4 bases. Here the CDR3 DNA reads TGCGCCAGCAGCTTGGCTAGCGGGAGGCCGGTGTACGAGCAGTACTTC. It codes for CASSLASGRPVYEQYF.

The gene calls are TRBV10-3 and TRBJ2-1; TRBD2 matches 13 bases. The CDR3 length is 14 residues. Germline V gives CDR1 ENHRY, CDR2 SYGVKD. V dropped 6 bases and J dropped 8; count of bases not matched to a gene: 4. DNA for the CDR3: TGTGCCATCAGGACTAGCGGGGGGCTGGATGAGCAGTTCTTC. This gives the protein CAIRTSGGLDEQFF.

This chain joins TRBV13 and TRBJ2-1; 8 nucleotides line up with TRBD2. The CDR3 contains 16 residues. The V gene end was trimmed by 4 bases and the J gene end by 2 bases; junction bases not matched to a gene: 7. The germline CDR1 and CDR2 sequences are PRHDT and FYEKMQ (reference sequence). The CDR3 sequence is CASSSLAGAAYNEQFF. Here the CDR3 DNA reads TGTGCCAGCAGCTCCCTAGCGGGTGCCGCCTACAATGAGCAGTTCTTC.

The chain links TRBV10-3 to TRBJ2-3; D gene unclear. This CDR3 contains 15 residues. Trimming took 6 bases from V and 0 from J, leaving 13 bases between them. Germline V gene lookup returns CDR1 ENHRY and CDR2 SYGVKD. The DNA of the CDR3 is TGTGCCATCAGGGATGGGTTCTCCAGCACAGATACGCAGTATTTT. Its protein is CAIRDGFSSTDTQYF.

This clonotype was observed at least ten times. The gene calls are TRBV10-3 and TRBJ2-5; D may correspond to TRBD1 or TRBD2 (6 bases each). V was cut by 4 bases and J by 4 bases, with 10 bases left in between. The germline gives CDR1 ENHRY, CDR2 SYGVKD. The CDR3 loop spans 13 amino acids. The CDR3 here is CAISAGAGETQYF. DNA for the CDR3: TGTGCCATCAGTGCGGGGGCGGGAGAGACCCAGTACTTC.

This clonotype was found a few times. The rearrangement joins TRBV19 to TRBJ1-4, with D tentatively TRBD1 (5 bases). Germline loops: CDR1 LNHDA, CDR2 SQIVND (reference sequence). V was clipped by 2 bases and J by 8 bases, with 15 bases between them. This CDR3 contains 15 residues. The CDR3 region is CASSIRGSGGEKLFF. DNA for the CDR3: TGTGCCAGTAGTATACGGGGTTCGGGGGGAGAAAAACTGTTTTTT.

This clonotype occurred a few times. The chain employs TRBV7-2 and TRBJ2-7; D is ambiguous. The CDR3 runs 16 residues. Trimming removed 1 base from V and 2 bases from J, with 15 bases in between. Germline V lookup: CDR1 SGHTA, CDR2 FQGNSA. CDR3 sequence: CASSLVFRLGTYEQYF. CDR3 bases: TGTGCCAGCAGCTTAGTCTTTAGGCTGGGGACCTACGAGCAGTACTTC.

This clonotype appeared a few times. The rearrangement joins TRBV2 to TRBJ2-7; tentatively, D is TRBD1 (6 bases). The CDR3 runs 15 residues. Trimming removed 4 bases from V and 7 bases from J, with 20 bases in between. Germline V gene sequence: CDR1 SNHLY, CDR2 FYNNEI. CDR3 amino acids: CASSGWTVAHIEQYF. For the CDR3, the DNA is TGTGCCAGCAGTGGATGGACAGTCGCCCATATAGAGCAGTACTTC.

This clonotype has just a few counts. The V gene is TRBV24-1, the J gene TRBJ2-3, with 7 bases that match TRBD2. The germline V gene has CDR1 KGHDR and CDR2 SFDVKD. J gave up 0 bases and V 1 base, and 6 bases lay outside the gene matches. The CDR3 runs 17 residues. CDR3 DNA sequence: TGTGCCACCAGTGATTTCAAGCGGGACTCCAGCACAGATACGCAGTATTTT. Its translation: CATSDFKRDSSTDTQYF.

This sequence joins TRBV14 and TRBJ1-6; D gene uncertain. V was cut by 5 bases and J by 3 bases, with 11 bases left in between. Germline V gene lookup returns CDR1 SGHDN and CDR2 FVKESK. There are 15 residues in the CDR3. CDR3 protein: CASSGSSRYNSPLHF. The CDR3 region has the DNA TGTGCCAGCAGCGGGAGCAGTCGCTATAATTCACCCCTCCACTTT.

The rearrangement links TRBV15 to TRBJ1-5, with D perhaps TRBD1 (5 bases). The CDR3 contains 17 residues. The germline V gene encodes CDR1 LNHNV and CDR2 YYDKDF (reference sequence). Trimming stripped 0 bases from V and 0 bases from J, with 12 bases between. CDR3 DNA sequence: TGTGCCACCAGCAGAGATAGCTCAGGGATTAGCAATCAGCCCCAGCATTTT. It translates to CATSRDSSGISNQPQHF. Looking up the rest from reference TRBV15 and TRBJ1-5 gives the full variable domain: DAMVIQNPRYQVTQFGKPVTLSCSQTLNHNVMYWYQQKSSQAPKLLFHYYDKDFNNEADTPDNFQSRRPNTSFCFLDIRSPGLGDTAMYLCATSRDSSGISNQPQHFGDGTRLSIL.

The chain uses TRBV25-1 and TRBJ2-1; 7 bases line up with TRBD2. V was clipped by 9 bases and J by 5 bases; unmatched bases: 13. The CDR3 consists of 15 residues. Per germline, CDR1 MGHDK and CDR2 SYGVNS. The CDR3 sequence is CASSIPAGTNNEQFF. In DNA, the CDR3 is TGTGCCAGTAGTATCCCAGCGGGAACTAACAATGAGCAGTTCTTC.

The rearrangement uses TRBV7-2 and TRBJ1-5, with D perhaps matching TRBD1 (5 bases). The CDR3 length is 15 residues. The germline V and J ends were trimmed by 2 bases and 5 bases, with 13 bases remaining between them. Germline CDR1 and CDR2: SGHTA and FQGNSA. The CDR3 coding sequence is TGTGCCAGCAGCTTATATGGGGCTCGGGATCAGCCCCAGCATTTT. Its protein is CASSLYGARDQPQHF.

This clonotype has more than one count but fewer than ten. This CDR3 reads CSVGRTGHRNTGELFF. The DNA for the CDR3 is TGCAGCGTTGGACGAACGGGACATAGGAACACCGGGGAGCTGTTTTTT. This rearrangement joins TRBV29-1 to TRBJ2-2; the D gene is possibly TRBD1 (6 bases). V lost 4 bases and J 1 base, leaving 16 bases between the germline ends. This CDR3 region has 16 residues. Germline-derived CDR1 and CDR2 are SQVTM and ANQGSEA.

The chain carries TRBV4-2 and TRBJ2-5, with D perhaps matching TRBD1 (5 bases). This CDR3 is 12 amino acids long. Germline assignment: CDR1 LGHNA and CDR2 YNFKEQ. Trimming pared 7 bases from V and 1 base from J, leaving 7 bases between. The CDR3 loop is CASKGAQETQYF. The CDR3 DNA sequence: TGTGCCAGCAAAGGGGCCCAAGAGACCCAGTACTTC.

A word on this clonotype: With a much larger clone just one base away, this may be a read error. The chain has TRBV25-1 and TRBJ1-1; no clear D gene. Germline V gene lookup returns CDR1 MGHDK and CDR2 SYGVNS. The CDR3 covers 14 residues. DNA of the CDR3: TGTGCCAGCGGTGAATATTGGCAGGTAACTGAAGCTTTCTTT. This encodes CASGEYWQVTEAFF.

This sequence joins TRBV14 and TRBJ2-1, with D possibly matching TRBD1 (5 bases). V was cut by 3 bases and J by 10 bases, with 13 bases left in between. Germline-derived CDR1 and CDR2 are SGHDN and FVKESK. This CDR3 comprises 13 residues. The CDR3, as DNA: TGTGCCAGCAGCCAGATAGGGGTCGGGGAGCAGTTCTTC. It specifies CASSQIGVGEQFF.

The chain combines TRBV20-1 with TRBJ1-6, with a weak D call TRBD1 (6 bases). V dropped 5 bases and J dropped 6 bases, with 35 bases sitting between them. The CDR3 has 21 residues. Germline assignment: CDR1 DFQATT and CDR2 SNEGSKA (reference sequence). The CDR3 nucleotides are TGCAGTGCTGGGACTTCACAGGGTCGGGGAAACAGGCACGTAATTAATTCACCCCTCCACTTT. Its translation is CSAGTSQGRGNRHVINSPLHF.

In this sample, this clonotype turned up once. The chain links TRBV6-4 to TRBJ2-7; D is ambiguous. Germline lookup yields CDR1 MRHNA and CDR2 SNTAGT. Trimming shortened V by 5 bases and J by 3 bases, and 11 bases separated the two germline ends. The length of the CDR3 is 13 residues. DNA of the CDR3: TGTGCCAGCAGTATGGGTTCTGGCTACGAGCAGTACTTC. Translation gives CASSMGSGYEQYF.

This clonotype showed up just a few times. The genes are TRBV6-1 and TRBJ1-1; D call uncertain. CDR1 and CDR2 from the germline V gene are MNHNS and SASEGT. V dropped 5 bases and J dropped 1 base, with 11 bases sitting between them. The CDR3 contains 14 residues. CDR3 loop: CASSFLTENTEAFF. CDR3 sequence (DNA): TGTGCCAGCAGTTTCCTGACCGAGAACACTGAAGCTTTCTTT.

This clonotype came up a few times. The genes are TRBV6-1 and TRBJ2-7; D remains ambiguous. The CDR3 is 16 residues long. Germline loops: CDR1 MNHNS, CDR2 SASEGT. Trimming removed 5 bases at V and 2 bases at J, with 19 bases between. The CDR3 DNA follows: TGTGCCAGCAGTTGGGAACAGTTGGACCCTCCCTACGAGCAGTACTTC. Encoded protein: CASSWEQLDPPYEQYF.

This clonotype was counted a few times. The gene calls are TRBV2 and TRBJ2-7; 10 bases are a match to TRBD2. The V gene's germline CDR1 is SNHLY and CDR2 FYNNEI. This CDR3 has 16 amino acids. The CDR3: CTISVRTSGKTYEQYF. The CDR3 DNA is TGTACCATCAGTGTTCGGACTAGCGGTAAGACCTACGAGCAGTACTTC.

This clonotype occurred a few times. V is TRBV15 and J is TRBJ2-1, with D tentatively TRBD2 (5 bases). Trimming cost V 5 bases and J 6 bases, with 14 bases left between them. Looked up from germline, CDR1 is LNHNV and CDR2 is YYDKDF (reference sequence). The CDR3 is 14 residues long. CDR3 sequence (DNA): TGTGCCACCAGCGAGGGCGGAAGTTCCAATGAGCAGTTCTTC. Amino acids: CATSEGGSSNEQFF.